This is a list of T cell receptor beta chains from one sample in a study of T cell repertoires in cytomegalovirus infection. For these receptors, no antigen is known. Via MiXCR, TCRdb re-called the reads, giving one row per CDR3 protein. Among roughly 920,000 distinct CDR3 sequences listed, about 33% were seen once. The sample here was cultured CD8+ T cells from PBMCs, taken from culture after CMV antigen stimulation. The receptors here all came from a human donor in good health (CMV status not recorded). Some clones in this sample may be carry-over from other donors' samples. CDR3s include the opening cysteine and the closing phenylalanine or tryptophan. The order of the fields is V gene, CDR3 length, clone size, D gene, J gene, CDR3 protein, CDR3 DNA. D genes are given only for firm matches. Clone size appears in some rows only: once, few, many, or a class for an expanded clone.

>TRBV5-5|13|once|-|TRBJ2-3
CANSLMPTDTQYF
TGTGCCAACAGCTTGATGCCGACAGATACGCAGTATTTT
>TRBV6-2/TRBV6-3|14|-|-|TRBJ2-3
CASSYGGFTDTQYF
TGTGCCAGCAGTTACGGGGGGTTCACAGATACGCAGTATTTT
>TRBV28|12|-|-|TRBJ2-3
CANSQQRNTQYF
TGTGCCAACAGCCAGCAGAGGAATACGCAGTATTTT
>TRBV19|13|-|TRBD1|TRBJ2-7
CATSLGQGYEQYF
TGTGCCACCTCTTTGGGACAGGGGTACGAGCAGTACTTC
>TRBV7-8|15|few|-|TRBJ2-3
CASSYRGPLTDTQYF
TGTGCCAGCAGCTACCGGGGACCACTCACAGATACGCAGTATTTT
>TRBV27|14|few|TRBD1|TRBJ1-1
CASSPGGGYTEAFF
TGTGCCAGCAGCCCAGGGGGTGGGTACACTGAAGCTTTCTTT
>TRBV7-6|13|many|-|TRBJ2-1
CSIRARWSGEQFF
TGTTCCATCCGGGCTAGGTGGTCGGGTGAGCAGTTCTTC
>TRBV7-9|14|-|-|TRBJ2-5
CASSLDGSQETQYF
TGTGCCAGCAGCTTAGATGGCAGCCAAGAGACCCAGTACTTC
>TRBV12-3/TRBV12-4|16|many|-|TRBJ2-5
CASSPRLQGPQETQYF
TGTGCCAGCAGTCCACGGCTTCAGGGGCCTCAAGAGACCCAGTACTTC
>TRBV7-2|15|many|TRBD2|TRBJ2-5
CASSLNSGGGETQYF
TGTGCCAGCAGCCTAAATAGCGGGGGGGGAGAGACCCAGTACTTC
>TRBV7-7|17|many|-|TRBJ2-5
CASSPPGGGPGQETQYF
TGTGCTAGCAGCCCCCCCGGAGGGGGGCCGGGCCAAGAGACCCAGTACTTC
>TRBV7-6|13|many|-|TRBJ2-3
CASSLGGPDTQYF
TGTGCCAGCAGCTTAGGGGGTCCAGATACGCAGTATTTT
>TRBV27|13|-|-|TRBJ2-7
CASSFYPSYEQYF
TGTGCCAGCAGTTTCTACCCATCCTACGAGCAGTACTTC
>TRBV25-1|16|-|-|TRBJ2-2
CASRGFYSPGPGELFF
TGTGCCAGCAGAGGATTTTATTCCCCCGGGCCCGGGGAGCTGTTTTTT
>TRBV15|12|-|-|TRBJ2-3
CATSRQGDTQYF
TGTGCCACCAGCAGACAGGGCGATACGCAGTATTTT
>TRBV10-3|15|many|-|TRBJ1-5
CAISESSGVAQPQHF
TGTGCCATCAGTGAGTCTTCGGGAGTGGCTCAGCCCCAGCATTTT
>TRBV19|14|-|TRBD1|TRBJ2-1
CASRKQGVYNEQFF
TGTGCCAGTAGGAAACAGGGGGTATACAATGAGCAGTTCTTC
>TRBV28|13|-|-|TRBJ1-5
CASSLTPIEPQHF
TGTGCCAGCAGTTTGACACCGATTGAGCCCCAGCATTTT
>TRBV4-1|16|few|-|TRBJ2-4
CASSQIGFSAKNIQYF
TGCGCCAGCAGCCAAATCGGCTTTTCAGCCAAAAACATTCAGTACTTC
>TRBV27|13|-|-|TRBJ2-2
CASSLRMDGELFF
TGTGCCAGCAGTTTACGTATGGACGGGGAGCTGTTTTTT
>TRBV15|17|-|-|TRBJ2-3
CATSSDYSGSNTDTQYF
TGTGCCACCAGCAGTGATTATTCGGGCTCCAACACAGATACGCAGTATTTT
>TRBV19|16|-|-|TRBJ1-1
CASSIVRALMNTEAFF
TGTGCCAGTAGTATAGTGAGGGCCCTAATGAACACTGAAGCTTTCTTT
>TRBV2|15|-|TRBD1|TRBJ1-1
CAARGGGQVSTEAFF
TGTGCCGCTAGAGGAGGGGGACAGGTTAGCACTGAAGCTTTCTTT
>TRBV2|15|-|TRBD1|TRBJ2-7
CASSEGQGPLDEQYF
TGTGCCAGCAGTGAGGGACAGGGACCGCTTGACGAGCAGTACTTC
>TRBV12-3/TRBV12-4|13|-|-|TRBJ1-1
CASSLSKYTEAFF
TGTGCCAGCAGTTTAAGCAAATACACTGAAGCTTTCTTT
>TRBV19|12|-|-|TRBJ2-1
CASSMGLNEQFF
TGTGCCAGTAGTATGGGTCTCAATGAGCAGTTCTTC
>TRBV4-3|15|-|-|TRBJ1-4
CASSQDTGKNEKLFF
TGCGCCAGCAGCCAAGATACTGGGAAAAATGAAAAACTGTTTTTT
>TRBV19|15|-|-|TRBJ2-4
CASSVSLQAKNIQYF
TGTGCCAGTAGTGTTAGTTTACAAGCCAAAAACATTCAGTACTTC
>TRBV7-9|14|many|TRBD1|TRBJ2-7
CASSSDRPRYEQYF
TGTGCCAGCAGCTCGGACAGGCCTAGGTACGAGCAGTACTTC
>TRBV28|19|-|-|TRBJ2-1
CASSFPIRDSTSSYNEQFF
TGTGCCAGCAGTTTCCCAATCAGGGATTCGACTAGCTCCTACAATGAGCAGTTCTTC
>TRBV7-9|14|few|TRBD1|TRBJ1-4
CASSGTGPNEKLFF
TGTGCCAGCAGCGGGACAGGACCAAATGAAAAACTGTTTTTT
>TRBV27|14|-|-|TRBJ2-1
CATRTGGTYNEQFF
TGTGCCACCAGGACGGGCGGAACGTATAATGAGCAGTTCTTC
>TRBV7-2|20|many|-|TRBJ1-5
CASTTRFVGGKYNSNQPQHF
TGTGCCAGCACCACGCGGTTCGTCGGCGGGAAATACAATAGCAATCAGCCCCAGCATTTT
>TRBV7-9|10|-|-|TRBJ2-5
CASERGTQYF
TGTGCCAGCGAACGAGGGACCCAGTACTTC
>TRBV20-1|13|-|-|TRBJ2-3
CSARERGAVTQYF
TGCAGTGCTAGAGAAAGAGGAGCGGTTACGCAGTATTTT
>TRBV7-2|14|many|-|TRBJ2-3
CASSIIRRDDTQYF
TGTGCCAGCAGCATAATCCGACGGGACGATACGCAGTATTTT
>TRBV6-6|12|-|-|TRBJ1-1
CASTNLGLEAFF
TGTGCCAGCACTAATCTCGGGCTCGAAGCTTTCTTT
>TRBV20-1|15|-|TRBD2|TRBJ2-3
CSARRGGRGADTQYF
TGCAGTGCTAGACGGGGGGGGCGGGGAGCAGATACGCAGTATTTT
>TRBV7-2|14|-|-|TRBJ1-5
CASSLVRANQPQHF
TGTGCCAGCAGCTTGGTAAGGGCCAATCAGCCCCAGCATTTT
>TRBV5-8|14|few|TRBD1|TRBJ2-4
CASSWDRSKNIQYF
TGTGCCAGCAGCTGGGACAGGTCCAAAAACATTCAGTACTTC
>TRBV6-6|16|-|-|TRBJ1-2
CASSYILGGVGREYTF
TGTGCCAGCAGTTACATCTTAGGGGGTGTCGGTCGGGAATACACCTTC
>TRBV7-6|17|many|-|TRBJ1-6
CASSTRTVGSYNSPLHF
TGTGCCAGCAGCACCCGGACAGTGGGTTCCTATAATTCACCCCTCCACTTT
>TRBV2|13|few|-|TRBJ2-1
CAIPVPDTNEQFF
TGTGCCATCCCCGTTCCAGATACCAATGAGCAGTTCTTC
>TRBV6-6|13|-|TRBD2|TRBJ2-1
CAAGAGGYNEQFF
TGTGCCGCTGGGGCGGGGGGATACAATGAGCAGTTCTTC
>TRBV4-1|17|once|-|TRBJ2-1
CTSSQRWSRVGPSEQFF
TGCACCAGCAGCCAGCGCTGGTCCAGGGTCGGTCCGAGTGAGCAGTTCTTC
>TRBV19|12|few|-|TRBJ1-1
CASRPRGTEAFF
TGTGCCAGCAGGCCTAGAGGAACTGAAGCTTTCTTT
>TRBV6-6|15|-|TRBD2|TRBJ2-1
CASTYHSGGYNEQFF
TGTGCCAGCACCTACCACAGCGGGGGGTACAATGAGCAGTTCTTC
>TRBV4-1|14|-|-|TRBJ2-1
CASSQVNSNNEQFF
TGCGCCAGCAGCCAAGTGAATAGCAACAATGAGCAGTTCTTC
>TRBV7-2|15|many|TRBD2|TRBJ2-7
CASSLAWGGENEQYF
TGTGCCAGCAGCTTAGCGTGGGGGGGGGAAAACGAGCAGTACTTC
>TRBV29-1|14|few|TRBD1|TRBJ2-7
CSVATGTGPYEQYF
TGCAGCGTCGCGACCGGGACAGGACCCTACGAGCAGTACTTC
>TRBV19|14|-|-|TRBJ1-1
CASSILSANTEAFF
TGTGCCAGTAGTATTCTTTCAGCCAACACTGAAGCTTTCTTT
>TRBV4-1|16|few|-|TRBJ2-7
CASSQEPPGGPYEQYF
TGCGCCAGCAGCCAAGAACCCCCCGGGGGACCCTACGAGCAGTACTTC
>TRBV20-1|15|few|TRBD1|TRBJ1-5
CSARVGPQGSQPQHF
TGCAGTGCTAGAGTGGGGCCACAGGGGAGTCAGCCCCAGCATTTT
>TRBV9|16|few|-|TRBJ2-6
CASSVTGASGANVLTF
TGTGCCAGCAGCGTAACGGGAGCATCTGGGGCCAACGTCCTGACTTTC
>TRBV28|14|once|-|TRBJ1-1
CASIPRAGDTEAFF
TGTGCCAGCATTCCCCGGGCGGGGGACACTGAAGCTTTCTTT
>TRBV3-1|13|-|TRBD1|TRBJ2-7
CASSYRGFDEQYF
TGTGCCAGCAGCTACAGGGGCTTCGACGAGCAGTACTTC
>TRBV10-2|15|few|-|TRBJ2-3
CASSPPGRPTDTQYF
TGCGCCAGCAGCCCCCCGGGACGGCCCACAGATACGCAGTATTTT
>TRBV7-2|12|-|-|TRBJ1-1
CVSSFDRSEAFF
TGTGTCAGCAGCTTCGACCGAAGTGAAGCTTTCTTT
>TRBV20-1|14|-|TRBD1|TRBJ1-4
CSARGDSGGGKLFF
TGCAGTGCTAGAGGCGATTCAGGGGGGGGAAAACTGTTTTTT